Below, 18 T cell receptor beta chains from the same sample are listed, as sequenced in a study of blood T cells in healthy people across ages. It was with a sample-barcoded 5' primer and a J-beta primer mix that a second PCR of about 6 to 11 cycles was run. MiXCR, run by TCRdb on the 5' RACE reads, gives a single entry per CDR3 protein. The data hold over a million distinct CDR3 sequences, with 45% observed a single time. Sequenced: blood. The source is a woman in her sixties or seventies in good health.

The J gene is TRBJ2-3, the V gene TRBV7-8, with 7 bases fitting TRBD2. Unmatched junction bases numbered 6, after V lost 4 bases and J lost 2 bases. Germline V CDR1 and CDR2: SGHVS, FQNEAQ. There are 15 residues in the CDR3. The CDR3 DNA reads TGTGCCAGCAGCTCACTTGGGACTACCACAGATACGCAGTATTTT. It translates to CASSSLGTTTDTQYF.

This clonotype has a handful of counts. The chain is built from TRBV29-1 and TRBJ2-6, with D possibly called TRBD1 or TRBD2 (5 bases each). Between the trimmed V and J ends, which lost 7 bases and 0 bases, there was a span of 19 bases. Germline V gene data show CDR1 as SQVTM and CDR2 as ANQGSEA. CDR3 length: 17 amino acids. The CDR3 loop reads CSAIKGQGVSGANVLTF. The CDR3 region has the DNA TGCAGCGCGATAAAGGGGCAGGGAGTCTCTGGGGCCAACGTCCTGACTTTC.

The chain joins TRBV24-1 to TRBJ2-5, with D unresolved. Germline CDR1 is KGHDR and CDR2 is SFDVKD. Trimming took 4 bases from V and 0 from J, leaving 11 bases between them. The CDR3 has 15 amino acids. The CDR3 nucleotides read TGTGCCACCAGTGACCCGACCAGAGACCAAGAGACCCAGTACTTC. Protein product: CATSDPTRDQETQYF.

The chain has TRBV27 and TRBJ2-5; 10 bases are a match to TRBD1. Unmatched junction bases numbered 11, after V lost 2 bases and J lost 5 bases. Germline values: CDR1 MNHEY, CDR2 SMNVEV (reference sequence). The CDR3 is 17 residues long. Here the CDR3 DNA reads TGTGCCAGCAGTTTAGGGGGACAGGGGAGTACAAGGGAGACCCAGTACTTC. This translates into CASSLGGQGSTRETQYF.

The V and J genes are TRBV5-5 and TRBJ2-3, with D tentatively TRBD1 (6 bases). The germline V and J ends were trimmed by 2 bases and 6 bases, with 16 bases remaining between them. CDR3 size: 15 residues. The germline gives CDR1 SGHKS, CDR2 YYEKEE (reference sequence). CDR3 coding DNA: TGTGCCAGCAGCTTTGCCCAGGGGTTAGCGGATACGCAGTATTTT. Its protein is CASSFAQGLADTQYF.

V gene TRBV4-1 combines with J gene TRBJ1-1, with a weak D call TRBD1 (6 bases). This CDR3 spans 16 amino acids. Trimming removed 1 base from V and 3 bases from J, with 15 bases in between. Germline V gene sequence: CDR1 MGHRA, CDR2 YSYEKL. CDR3 sequence reads: CASSQVSGGGYTEAFF. CDR3 in DNA: TGCGCCAGCAGCCAAGTTTCTGGGGGCGGGTACACTGAAGCTTTCTTT.

V and J are TRBV27 and TRBJ2-3, with TRBD2 matching 8 bases. Germline CDR1 reads MNHEY; CDR2 reads SMNVEV (reference sequence). This CDR3 is 14 amino acids long. Losses at the gene ends were 4 bases for V and 8 bases for J; bases not matched to a gene: 8. CDR3 in amino acids: CASSWDGRAFTQYF. The CDR3 DNA follows: TGTGCCAGCAGTTGGGACGGGAGGGCCTTTACGCAGTATTTT.

The chain uses TRBV29-1 and TRBJ2-1; TRBD1 or TRBD2 may be the D gene (5 bases each). Trimming stripped 5 bases from V and 12 bases from J, with 11 bases between. Germline V gene sequence: CDR1 SQVTM, CDR2 ANQGSEA. The CDR3 is made up of 10 amino acids. CDR3 protein: CSVPGPRQFF. The CDR3 DNA sequence: TGCAGCGTTCCGGGGCCCAGGCAGTTCTTC.

This clonotype was counted a few times. The rearrangement links TRBV9 to TRBJ2-1; tentative D call: TRBD2 (5 bases). The assigned J gene may be wrong: the sequence end matches TRBJ2-7 better. The CDR3 runs 14 residues. Germline V gene data show CDR1 as SGDLS and CDR2 as YYNGEE. CDR3 region: CASGVGGTNNEQYF. Written as DNA, the CDR3 is TGTGCCTCCGGGGTAGGCGGAACAAACAATGAGCAGTACTTC.

CDR3 sequence reads: CASGLAVWEQYF. Here the CDR3 DNA reads TGTGCCAGCGGTCTAGCGGTGTGGGAGCAGTACTTC. The chain couples TRBV12-3 or TRBV12-4 to TRBJ2-7, with 7 nucleotides matching TRBD2. V gave up 8 bases and J gave up 7 bases; unmatched junction bases: 8. The CDR3 spans 12 residues.

On this clonotype itself: It may be a read error: a sequence one base away is much more abundant. The V gene is TRBV7-8, the J gene TRBJ1-2, with D hard to call. Germline V gives CDR1 SGHVS, CDR2 FQNEAQ. V shed 1 base and J shed 2 bases, with 5 bases lying between them. CDR3 length equals 13 residues. CDR3 amino acids: CASSLEENYGYTF. CDR3 sequence (DNA): TGTGCCAGCAGCTTAGAGGAAAACTATGGCTACACCTTC.

This rearrangement joins TRBV5-1 to TRBJ2-3; possibly TRBD2 for D (6 bases). Looked up from germline, CDR1 is SGHRS and CDR2 is YFSETQ. Between the trimmed V and J ends, which lost 2 bases and 2 bases, there was a span of 12 bases. This CDR3 is built from 15 residues. DNA of the CDR3: TGCGCCAGCAGCTTCGATGGAGGGATCACAGATACGCAGTATTTT. Translated, it gives CASSFDGGITDTQYF. Full variable domain (missing parts from reference TRBV5-1 and TRBJ2-3): KAGVTQTPRYLIKTRGQQVTLSCSPISGHRSVSWYQQTPGQGLQFLFEYFSETQRNKGNFPGRFSGRQFSNSRSEMNVSTLELGDSALYLCASSFDGGITDTQYFGPGTRLTVL.

A few counts support this clonotype. The J gene is TRBJ1-6, the V gene TRBV27; TRBD1 might be the D (6 bases). Trimming shortened V by 8 bases and J by 5 bases, and 10 bases separated the two germline ends. In germline, CDR1 is MNHEY, CDR2 SMNVEV (reference sequence). The CDR3 is 13 residues long. In DNA, the CDR3 is TGTGCCAGCGGACAGATTAATAATTCACCCCTCCACTTT. Its protein is CASGQINNSPLHF.

Only one count was recorded for this clonotype. The chain has TRBV3-1 and TRBJ2-3; 8 nucleotides match TRBD1. Per the germline V gene, CDR1 is LGHDT and CDR2 is YNNKEL (reference sequence). Losses at the gene ends were 4 bases for V and 1 base for J; bases not matched to a gene: 4. This CDR3 is built from 15 residues. The CDR3, as DNA: TGTGCCAGCAGCCCACCGGACAGGGGCACAGATACGCAGTATTTT. Its translation is CASSPPDRGTDTQYF.

This sequence joins TRBV6-1 and TRBJ2-1, with D perhaps being TRBD1 or TRBD2 (6 bases each). CDR1 is MNHNS and CDR2 is SASEGT in the germline V gene. V lost 3 bases, J lost 13 bases, and 22 bases lay in between. The CDR3 length is 15 residues. CDR3 sequence (DNA): TGTGCCAGCAGTGAGGGGACGGGGGCTACAGAGACCCAGTTCTTC. Its protein is CASSEGTGATETQFF.

V is TRBV20-1 and J is TRBJ2-7; no clear D gene. Germline V gene sequence: CDR1 DFQATT, CDR2 SNEGSKA (reference sequence). The length of the CDR3 is 14 residues. V lost 5 bases and J lost 0, with 14 bases in between. The CDR3 DNA is TGCAGTGCTTACGACACGAGGAGCTCCTACGAGCAGTACTTC. It translates to CSAYDTRSSYEQYF.

This sequence joins TRBV20-1 and TRBJ1-1, with 7 bases that match TRBD1. The germline V gene has CDR1 DFQATT and CDR2 SNEGSKA (reference sequence). The V and J ends lost 2 bases and 0 bases, in that order; junction bases with no gene match: 6. This CDR3 has 15 residues. Here the CDR3 reads CSARRGGQLNTEAFF. In nucleotides, the CDR3 is TGCAGTGCTAGACGGGGGGGACAGTTGAACACTGAAGCTTTCTTT.

J is TRBJ2-1 and V is TRBV20-1; D is perhaps TRBD2 (6 bases). The J call is doubtful: the DNA matches TRBJ2-7 better. CDR1 and CDR2 (germline): DFQATT, SNEGSKA (reference sequence). The CDR3 runs to 13 residues. The CDR3 loop reads CSAAGADYNEQYF. The CDR3 DNA follows: TGCAGTGCTGCCGGAGCGGACTACAATGAGCAGTACTTC.